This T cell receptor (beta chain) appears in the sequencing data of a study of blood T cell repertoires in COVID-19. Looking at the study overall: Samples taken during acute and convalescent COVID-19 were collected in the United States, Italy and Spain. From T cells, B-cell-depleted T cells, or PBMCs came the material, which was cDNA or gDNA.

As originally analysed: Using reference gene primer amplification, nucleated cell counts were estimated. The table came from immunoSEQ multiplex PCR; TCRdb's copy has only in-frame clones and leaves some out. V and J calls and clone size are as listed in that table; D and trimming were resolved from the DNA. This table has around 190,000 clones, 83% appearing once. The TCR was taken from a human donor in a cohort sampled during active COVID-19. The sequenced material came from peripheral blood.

The DNA of the CDR3 is TGTGCCAGCAGCCGGACAGATAGCAATCAGCCCCAGCATTTT. Its protein is CASSRTDSNQPQHF. The J gene is TRBJ1-5, the V gene TRBV9; a possible D gene is TRBD1 (6 bases). The CDR3 totals 14 residues. In germline, CDR1 is SGDLS, CDR2 YYNGEE. The germline V and J ends were trimmed by 4 bases and 0 bases, with 8 bases remaining between them.